The rows below give T cell receptor beta chains drawn from one sample of a study of blood T cell repertoires in COVID-19. The protocol was immunoSEQ multiplex PCR, while the TCRdb copy is restricted to in-frame clones and leaves out a portion. The sample has about 240,000 clones, 75% to 85% seen once. The source material was peripheral blood. The source is a woman aged 60-75 years with active or convalescent COVID-19. CDR3s include the opening cysteine and the closing phenylalanine or tryptophan. The order of the fields is D gene, J gene, V gene, clone size, CDR3 DNA, CDR3 protein. D genes are given only for firm matches. Clone size, where shown, is once, few, many, or a class for clones that have expanded.

TRBD2 TRBJ2-3 TRBV3-1/TRBV3-2 NA TGTGCCAGCAGCCCCCTAGCGGGGGCCCCCACAGATACGCAGTATTTT CASSPLAGAPTDTQYF
NA TRBJ1-3 TRBV19 NA TGTGCCAGTAGTAACTCCTACACAGGAGACACCATATATTTT CASSNSYTGDTIYF
TRBD2 TRBJ2-3 TRBV30 NA TGTGCCTGGGTCAACGCGGGGGTCCTAAAACTCCGGTTGCAGTATTTT CAWVNAGVLKLRLQYF
NA TRBJ2-1 TRBV9 NA TGTGCCAGCAGCGTATTTGCGGGGTCTAACAATGAGCAGTTCTTC CASSVFAGSNNEQFF
TRBD2 TRBJ2-7 TRBV11-3 NA TGTGCCAGCAGCTTAGACGGACTAGCTAACGAGCAGTACTTC CASSLDGLANEQYF
NA TRBJ2-7 TRBV7-6 once TGTGCCACCGGAACTGGCGGGGTCGAGCAGTACTTC CATGTGGVEQYF
NA TRBJ1-6 TRBV4-3 NA TGCGCCAGCAGCCAAGATATGGGCAGTAATACCTCACCCCTCCACTTT CASSQDMGSNTSPLHF
NA TRBJ2-7 TRBV5-4 few TGTGCCAGCAGTTATGGGAGGGGGATCCCCTACGAGCAGTACTTC CASSYGRGIPYEQYF
TRBD1 TRBJ2-5 TRBV6-1 NA TGTGCCAGCAGTGAATTGGGGACAGGGACCCAAGAGACCCAGTACTTC CASSELGTGTQETQYF
NA TRBJ2-5 TRBV19 NA TGTGCCAGTAGTGTGTATTCAGGGGTGGGTGAGACCCAGTACTTC CASSVYSGVGETQYF
NA TRBJ1-5 TRBV30 NA TGTGCCTGGAGTGTTGCAGGTGGGGGGAGGCCCCAGCATTTT CAWSVAGGGRPQHF
TRBD1 TRBJ1-1 TRBV9 NA TGTGCCAGCAGCCCTCGGGGACAGGTGAACACTGAAGCTTTCTTT CASSPRGQVNTEAFF
TRBD2 TRBJ2-7 TRBV4-1 NA TGCGCCAGCAGCCAAGGGGTAGCGGGGGGCCGGGAGCAGTACTTC CASSQGVAGGREQYF
NA TRBJ1-6 TRBV30 NA TGTGCCTGGAGTGTTATACAGTATTCACCCCTCCACTTT CAWSVIQYSPLHF
TRBD2 TRBJ2-7 TRBV4-2 NA TGTGCCAGCAGACCTAGCGGGGAGTCCTACGAGCAGTACTTC CASRPSGESYEQYF
NA TRBJ1-6 TRBV7-3 NA TGTGCCAGCAGCTTAACGCCAGGGTCACCCCTCCACTTT CASSLTPGSPLHF
NA TRBJ1-3 TRBV12-3/TRBV12-4 NA TGTGCCAGCAGCCTCTCTGGAAACACCATATATTTT CASSLSGNTIYF
TRBD1 TRBJ1-2 TRBV9 NA TGTGCCAGCAGCGGCGGACAGGGGGCTAATGGCTACACCTTC CASSGGQGANGYTF
TRBD1 TRBJ1-5 TRBV6-5 NA TGTGCCAGCAGTAAACAGGGGACCAATCAGCCCCAGCATTTT CASSKQGTNQPQHF
TRBD2 TRBJ2-7 TRBV7-2 NA TGTGCCAGCAGCTTAGGGCTAGCGGGGGGCTACGAGCAGTACTTC CASSLGLAGGYEQYF
NA TRBJ1-1 TRBV6-2/TRBV6-3 NA TGTGCCAGCAGTTCCCGAGCAGGGTTCTTCGCTGAAGCTTTCTTT CASSSRAGFFAEAFF
NA TRBJ2-6 TRBV19 NA TGTGCCAGTAGTATGCGGGGCACCAGGGACTCTGGGGCCAACGTCCTGACTTTC CASSMRGTRDSGANVLTF
NA TRBJ2-1 TRBV7-9 NA TGTGCCAGCAGCTTCAGGGAAAACGAGCAGTTCTTC CASSFRENEQFF
NA TRBJ1-4 TRBV21-1 NA TGTGCCAGCAGCCCGGGACTGAGTAATGAAAAACTGTTTTTT CASSPGLSNEKLFF
TRBD1 TRBJ2-7 TRBV18 NA TGTGCCAGCTCACCGGGACAGGTGAACTACGAGCAGTACTTC CASSPGQVNYEQYF
NA TRBJ1-5 TRBV30 NA TGTGCCTGGAGGCCGGCAGGGGTAATAAATCAGCCCCAGCATTTT CAWRPAGVINQPQHF
NA TRBJ1-2 TRBV5-8 NA TGTGCCAGCAGCTTGGCGCTATCTAACTATGGCTACACCTTC CASSLALSNYGYTF
NA TRBJ1-2 TRBV12-3/TRBV12-4 NA TGTGCCAGCAGTTCCCCAGGTGTTGTCGGCTACACCTTC CASSSPGVVGYTF
NA TRBJ2-3 TRBV30 NA TGTGCCTGGAGCTGGCGGGACCGACGAGTAGGGCAGTATTTT CAWSWRDRRVGQYF
NA TRBJ1-1 TRBV5-1 few TGCGCCAGCAGCTTGATTACAGACACTGAAGCTTTCTTT CASSLITDTEAFF
TRBD1 TRBJ1-6 TRBV27 NA TGTGCCAGCAGTATCCCGCCACCGGGACAGGACCCGTCACCCCTCCACTTT CASSIPPPGQDPSPLHF
TRBD2 TRBJ2-7 TRBV29-1 NA TGCAGCGTTGAAGATCGGGGGGGCTACGAGCAGTACTTC CSVEDRGGYEQYF